A single sample gave rise to the 13 T cell receptor beta chains below, sequenced in a study of shared clonotypes between healthy human individuals. Measured with immunoSEQ multiplex PCR; TCRdb has only the in-frame clones, and not every one. Here the sample spans 2 million to 3 million clones, roughly 93% being singletons. Material for sequencing was naive CD4+ T cells from PBMCs. Subset given: CD45RA+ positively selected. These receptors all come from a young man in good health. Some clones in this sample may be carry-over from other donors' samples.

This chain links TRBV28 with TRBJ1-6, with 10 bases that match TRBD1. This CDR3 region has 17 residues. The germline CDR1 and CDR2 sequences are MDHEN and SYDVKM. V shed 5 bases, J shed 5 bases, and the junction held 9 bases outside the gene matches. CDR3: CASSPPGTGAHNSPLHF. The CDR3 region has the DNA TGTGCCAGCAGTCCCCCCGGGACAGGGGCCCATAATTCACCCCTCCACTTT.

This chain links TRBV5-1 with TRBJ2-3; D is ambiguous. Trimming took 0 bases from V and 0 from J, leaving 11 bases between them. The CDR3 length is 16 residues. Germline V gene sequence: CDR1 SGHRS, CDR2 YFSETQ. The CDR3 reads CASSLDGDPSTDTQYF. The CDR3 DNA reads as TGCGCCAGCAGCTTGGATGGAGACCCAAGCACAGATACGCAGTATTTT.

Points on this clone: The junction differs from germline at one of its ends, possibly a read error. Other DNA sequences of this sample code for an identical CDR3. The chain has TRBV6-5 and TRBJ2-7; 7 bases are a match to TRBD2. Germline CDR1 reads MNHEY; CDR2 reads SVGAGI. The CDR3 runs 12 residues. The CDR3 nucleotides read TGCGCCAGCAGTTACTGGGGGGGGGAGCAGTACTTC. This encodes CASSYWGGEQYF.

The gene calls are TRBV28 and TRBJ2-7; D not certain. There are 15 residues in the CDR3. The germline V and J ends were trimmed by 1 base and 0 bases, with 10 bases remaining between them. Germline CDR1 and CDR2: MDHEN and SYDVKM. The CDR3 spells CASSLLGKSSYEQYF. The CDR3 DNA sequence: TGTGCCAGCAGTTTATTGGGGAAGAGCTCCTACGAGCAGTACTTC. Drawing the rest from reference TRBV28 and TRBJ2-7, the complete variable domain is DVKVTQSSRYLVKRTGEKVFLECVQDMDHENMFWYRQDPGLGLRLIYFSYDVKMKEKGDIPEGYSVSREKKERFSLILESASTNQTSMYLCASSLLGKSSYEQYFGPGTRLTVT.

V is TRBV5-4 and J is TRBJ1-1; the match to TRBD1 covers 9 bases. The V gene end was trimmed by 3 bases and the J gene end by 8 bases; junction bases not matched to a gene: 20. CDR1 and CDR2 (germline): SGHNT, YYREEE (reference sequence). The CDR3 has 18 amino acids. CDR3 nucleotides: TGTGCCAGCAGCTCTCCTCCAGGGCCGGGACAGGGCCTTAGGGAAGCTTTCTTT. It is translated as CASSSPPGPGQGLREAFF.

The V and J genes are TRBV6-6 and TRBJ1-3, with a tentative D call TRBD1 (5 bases). The CDR3 totals 14 residues. From germline, CDR1 is MNHNY and CDR2 SVGAGI (reference sequence). V was clipped by 5 bases and J by 3 bases, with 11 bases between them. The CDR3 reads CASSIRDYGNTIYF. Written as DNA, the CDR3 is TGTGCCAGCAGTATCAGGGATTATGGAAACACCATATATTTT.

This chain uses TRBV29-1 with TRBJ1-3, with a possible D match to TRBD1 (6 bases). The CDR3 totals 12 residues. Per germline, CDR1 SQVTM and CDR2 ANQGSEA. Trimming shortened V by 2 bases and J by 7 bases, and 9 bases separated the two germline ends. CDR3 DNA: TGCAGCGTTGAAAAAGGGGGGAACACCATATATTTT. It translates to CSVEKGGNTIYF.

The chain uses TRBV4-2 and TRBJ2-3, with D tentatively TRBD2 (6 bases). Trimming pared 0 bases from V and 6 bases from J, leaving 19 bases between. The CDR3 sequence is 17 residues long. The germline CDR1 and CDR2 sequences are LGHNA and YNFKEQ. CDR3 coding DNA: TGTGCCAGCAGCCAAGATTACGGGGGAAAAGGTTCGGATACGCAGTATTTT. Translating it yields CASSQDYGGKGSDTQYF.

This chain uses TRBV30 with TRBJ1-1; TRBD1 matches at 7 bases. From germline, CDR1 is GTSNPN and CDR2 SVGIG (reference sequence). V trimming: 1 base; J trimming: 0 bases; junction bases outside the gene matches: 5. The CDR3 has 15 residues. The CDR3 DNA is TGTGCCTGGAGTGAGAAGGGGGCGCTGAACACTGAAGCTTTCTTT. As protein: CAWSEKGALNTEAFF.

The V call is TRBV7-3, the J call TRBJ2-5; D may be TRBD1 or TRBD2 (5 bases each). There are 15 residues in the CDR3. Trimming removed 1 base at V and 5 bases at J, with 14 bases between. CDR1 SGHTA and CDR2 FQGTGA come from the germline V gene. CDR3 amino acids: CASSLNGGVTETQYF. The DNA of the CDR3 is TGTGCCAGCAGCTTAAATGGGGGAGTTACGGAGACCCAGTACTTC.

V usage is TRBV5-1 and J usage is TRBJ2-5; D not resolved. Looked up from germline, CDR1 is SGHRS and CDR2 is YFSETQ. This CDR3 is 16 amino acids long. The V end lost 0 bases, the J end lost 5 bases, and 17 bases lay between the germline ends. In DNA form, the CDR3 reads TGCGCCAGCAGCTTGGCCGCTGATACTGGAAGGGAGACCCAGTACTTC. It yields the protein CASSLAADTGRETQYF.

The chain has TRBV6-5 and TRBJ1-5; weak D call: TRBD1 (5 bases). The germline V and J ends were trimmed by 5 bases and 0 bases, with 5 bases remaining between them. The CDR3 has 13 amino acids. Germline CDR1 is MNHEY and CDR2 is SVGAGI. The CDR3: CASSDSSNQPQHF. The CDR3 DNA is TGTGCCAGCAGTGACAGTAGCAATCAGCCCCAGCATTTT.

This clone occurred once. The gene calls are TRBV5-1 and TRBJ1-3; 9 positions match TRBD1. V shed 2 bases, J shed 6 bases, and the junction held 9 bases outside the gene matches. CDR1 and CDR2 from the germline V gene are SGHRS and YFSETQ. There are 16 residues in the CDR3. The CDR3 reads CASSLPLTGGQNTIYF. CDR3 in DNA: TGCGCCAGCAGCTTACCCTTAACAGGGGGCCAAAACACCATATATTTT.